These T cell receptor beta chains were read from a single sample in a study of CD8 T cells in Susac syndrome. TCRdb re-derived calls from the immunoSEQ multiplex PCR reads in MiXCR, one entry per CDR3 protein. The sample lists more than 200,000 distinct CDR3 sequences, 93% seen once, with approximately 0.072% in the top ten. Sequencing was carried out using CD4+ T cells from PBMCs. All receptors derive from a human donor with multiple sclerosis. Each CDR3 is given with its conserved first and last residue. The order of the fields is CDR3 protein, CDR3 DNA, D gene, CDR3 length, J gene, V gene, clone size. A D gene is named only where the DNA matches it firmly. Some rows mark clone size as missing; the rest say once, few, many or name a class of expanded clone.

CDR3: CSVDEQETQYF
DNA: TGCAGCGTTGACGAGCAAGAGACCCAGTACTTC
D: -
length: 11
J: TRBJ2-5
V: TRBV29-1
size: -

CDR3: CASSYDLGGTHTDTQYF
DNA: TGTGCCAGCAGCTACGACCTCGGTGGGACTCACACAGATACGCAGTATTTT
D: -
length: 17
J: TRBJ2-3
V: TRBV6-2/TRBV6-3
size: -

CDR3: CAWSAGVNTEAFF
DNA: TGTGCCTGGAGTGCAGGAGTGAACACTGAAGCTTTCTTT
D: -
length: 13
J: TRBJ1-1
V: TRBV30
size: -

CDR3: CASSEYFGRQSPYNEQFF
DNA: TGTGCCAGCAGTGAATATTTTGGTCGGCAGTCCCCCTACAATGAGCAGTTCTTC
D: -
length: 18
J: TRBJ2-1
V: TRBV25-1
size: -

CDR3: CASSPLAGRGHNEQFF
DNA: TGTGCCAGCAGCCCTTTGGCGGGGAGGGGGCACAATGAGCAGTTCTTC
D: -
length: 16
J: TRBJ2-1
V: TRBV7-9
size: -

CDR3: CASSLRVTSGGAWETQYF
DNA: TGTGCCAGCAGTCTTAGGGTGACTAGCGGGGGGGCCTGGGAGACCCAGTACTTC
D: TRBD2
length: 18
J: TRBJ2-5
V: TRBV27
size: -

CDR3: CASSLAELATQAFF
DNA: TGTGCCAGCAGCTTAGCGGAATTGGCAACCCAGGCTTTCTTT
D: -
length: 14
J: TRBJ1-1
V: TRBV7-8
size: -

CDR3: CAISTSGTGGRGYTF
DNA: TGTGCCATCAGCACCTCCGGGACAGGGGGAAGGGGCTACACCTTC
D: TRBD1
length: 15
J: TRBJ1-2
V: TRBV10-3
size: once

CDR3: CASSPLVGARQETQYF
DNA: TGTGCCAGCAGCCCACTAGTGGGGGCACGTCAAGAGACCCAGTACTTC
D: -
length: 16
J: TRBJ2-5
V: TRBV3-1
size: -

CDR3: CASSRAGGSPYGYTF
DNA: TGTGCCAGCAGCCGGGCAGGGGGGAGCCCCTATGGCTACACCTTC
D: TRBD1
length: 15
J: TRBJ1-2
V: TRBV3-1
size: -

CDR3: CATTLGRENYGYTF
DNA: TGTGCCACCACACTCGGCAGGGAGAACTATGGCTACACCTTC
D: -
length: 14
J: TRBJ1-2
V: TRBV19
size: once

CDR3: CATSPAGSVETQYF
DNA: TGTGCCACCAGTCCGGCGGGATCGGTAGAGACCCAGTACTTC
D: -
length: 14
J: TRBJ2-5
V: TRBV24-1
size: -

CDR3: CASNLIGSGGLTDTQYF
DNA: TGTGCCAGCAACCTGATCGGGAGCGGGGGCCTCACAGATACGCAGTATTTT
D: TRBD2
length: 17
J: TRBJ2-3
V: TRBV7-8
size: -

CDR3: CSVGQVRGEQYF
DNA: TGCAGCGTCGGACAGGTCCGGGGGGAGCAGTACTTC
D: -
length: 12
J: TRBJ2-7
V: TRBV29-1
size: -

CDR3: CAWSVSGNTIYF
DNA: TGTGCCTGGAGTGTCTCGGGAAACACCATATATTTT
D: -
length: 12
J: TRBJ1-3
V: TRBV30
size: few

CDR3: CASSPRAEGGANTGELFF
DNA: TGTGCCAGCTCACCACGGGCAGAAGGGGGCGCGAACACCGGGGAGCTGTTTTTT
D: TRBD1
length: 18
J: TRBJ2-2
V: TRBV18
size: -

CDR3: CSVEGHSGANVLTF
DNA: TGCAGCGTTGAGGGGCATTCTGGGGCCAACGTCCTGACTTTC
D: -
length: 14
J: TRBJ2-6
V: TRBV29-1
size: -

CDR3: CAWSWGRGPSGANVLTF
DNA: TGTGCCTGGAGTTGGGGCAGGGGGCCCTCTGGGGCCAACGTCCTGACTTTC
D: TRBD1
length: 17
J: TRBJ2-6
V: TRBV30
size: -